The present TCR beta chain was sequenced within a study of cytomegalovirus exposure and HLA in healthy donors. The table lists this clone with a few counts. Its antigen remains unknown. This CDR3 contains 14 residues. From germline, CDR1 is SQVTM and CDR2 ANQGSEA. The V end was cut by 3 bases, the J end by 7 bases, with 18 bases between. Study-level results: The study listed roughly 150 cytomegalovirus-associated TCR beta chains. Subsequent analysis showed first-cohort TCR clusters tending to co-occur in some 120 validation repertoires. Reported results showed that the classifier diagnosed cytomegalovirus status with high specificity and sensitivity.

Measured with immunoSEQ multiplex PCR; TCRdb has only the in-frame clones, and not every one. In the table there are roughly 220,000 clones, around nine tenths of which are singletons. The V and J genes are TRBV29-1 and TRBJ1-2, with D unclear. Sequenced: PBMCs. The sequence was obtained from a young woman in good health and CMV-seronegative. This chain's CDR3 is CSVDSSHRIGGYTF. In DNA form, the CDR3 reads TGCAGCGTTGACTCCAGTCACCGAATTGGTGGCTACACCTTC.